This note documents a single T cell receptor (beta chain) sequence. This CDR3 has 15 residues. Unmatched junction bases numbered 9, after V lost 5 bases and J lost 8 bases. Germline V gene lookup returns CDR1 SQVTM and CDR2 ANQGSEA. Sequencing used immunoSEQ multiplex PCR; TCRdb keeps in-frame clones, though not all of them. The repertoire includes approximately 350,000 clones, around nine tenths of them detected once, and under 3.5% sits in the top ten. This entry comes from a study of blood T cell repertoires in COVID-19. Study-level information: T cells, B-cell-depleted T cells, or PBMCs supplied cDNA or gDNA.

The receptor's source is a young woman who had recovered from COVID-19. Source material: peripheral blood. The chain joins TRBV29-1 to TRBJ2-1; 13 bases match TRBD2. CDR3 sequence reads: CSVPRTSGSIDEQFF. The DNA for the CDR3 is TGCAGCGTTCCACGGACTAGCGGGAGTATAGATGAGCAGTTCTTC.